A selection of T cell receptor beta chains follows, all from one sample in a study of regulatory T cells in long-lasting Graves disease. TCRdb reprocessed the multiplex PCR reads with MiXCR, giving one entry per CDR3 protein. The sample includes 250,000 or so distinct CDR3 sequences, 20% to 25% of them seen just once. Sample: peripheral blood mononuclear cells (PBMCs), taken at new diagnosis, from a patient treated with antithyroid drugs. Receptors originate from a female donor with Graves disease. Both conserved end residues are part of each CDR3. The D gene is left open where the match is weak. Expanded clones get a size class; other rows say once, few or many, or leave the size out.

J,D,V,size,length,DNA,CDR3
TRBJ2-6,.,TRBV10-3,few,19,TGTGCCATCGGGCTTAGGGGGGAAAGCGCGGGCTCTGGGGCCAACGTCCTGACTTTC,CAIGLRGESAGSGANVLTF
TRBJ1-6,.,TRBV3-1,.,12,TGTGCCAGCGATACGGGGTTTTCACCCCTCCACTTT,CASDTGFSPLHF
TRBJ2-7,.,TRBV7-2,many,13,TGTGCCAGCAGCCAGGGGAGGTTGTACGAGCAGTACTTC,CASSQGRLYEQYF
TRBJ2-1,TRBD1,TRBV7-2,many,15,TGTGCCAGCAGCGCCGACAGGGACTCCTACAATGAGCAGTTCTTC,CASSADRDSYNEQFF
TRBJ1-2,.,TRBV6-1,many,12,TGTGCCAGCAGTGCCCAGGGATCCGGCTACACCTTC,CASSAQGSGYTF
TRBJ1-4,.,TRBV7-2,many,14,TGTGCCAGCAGCCATGACAGTACTAATGAAAAACTGTTTTTT,CASSHDSTNEKLFF
TRBJ2-7,TRBD2,TRBV20-1,many,16,TGCAGTGCTAGAGAGCCCCCTCTAGCGGGGGTCTACGAGCAGTACTTC,CSAREPPLAGVYEQYF
TRBJ2-1,TRBD2,TRBV20-1,many,12,TGCAGTGCCCTCCGACTAGCGGGTGAGCAGTTCTTC,CSALRLAGEQFF
TRBJ2-3,.,TRBV12-3/TRBV12-4,many,13,TGTGCCAGCAGTTCGACAGGTACAGATACGCAGTATTTT,CASSSTGTDTQYF
TRBJ1-2,.,TRBV3-1,many,14,TGTGCCAGCAGCCAAGAGGTACAGGGCGAAGGCTACACCTTC,CASSQEVQGEGYTF
TRBJ2-1,TRBD2,TRBV15,few,18,TGTGCCACCAGCAGGAAAATAGGACTAGCGGGAGGGCCCGGTGTTGGGTTCTTC,CATSRKIGLAGGPGVGFF
TRBJ1-1,.,TRBV12-3/TRBV12-4,many,13,TGTGCCAGCAGTTTCCGCGACAGTCTGGAAGCTTTCTTT,CASSFRDSLEAFF
TRBJ2-1,TRBD2,TRBV5-4,.,16,TGTGCCAGCAGCTTGGTGACTAGCGGGACCAACAATGAGCAGTTCTTC,CASSLVTSGTNNEQFF
TRBJ2-1,TRBD2,TRBV7-2,.,16,TGTGCCAGCAGCACCCCGACTAGCGGGGTTCGCAATGAGCAGTTCTTC,CASSTPTSGVRNEQFF
TRBJ1-1,TRBD1,TRBV11-3,many,16,TGTGCCAGCAGCCCTAGTTTGACAGGGGAGAACACTGAAGCTTTCTTT,CASSPSLTGENTEAFF
TRBJ1-1,TRBD1,TRBV20-1,.,16,TGCAGTGCTCTGGGACAGGGGGCGAGGAGAAACACTGAAGCTTTCTTT,CSALGQGARRNTEAFF
TRBJ1-4,.,TRBV11-2,many,12,TGTGCCAGCAGCTTAGACCGGGGGGGACTGTTTTTT,CASSLDRGGLFF
TRBJ1-4,TRBD1,TRBV20-1,many,13,TGCAGTGCCGTCAGGACAGGAGAGGAAAAACTGTTTTTT,CSAVRTGEEKLFF
TRBJ2-3,TRBD2,TRBV7-3,many,16,TGTGCCAGCACCCCGGGGGGGGTTGGGAGCACAGATACGCAGTATTTT,CASTPGGVGSTDTQYF
TRBJ1-1,.,TRBV10-2,many,13,TGCGCCAGCAGATCACAGGGCCTCACTGAAGCTTTCTTT,CASRSQGLTEAFF
TRBJ2-1,TRBD2,TRBV5-4,many,14,TGTGCCAGCAGCTCGGGGACTAGATTAACGGCGCAGTTCTTC,CASSSGTRLTAQFF
TRBJ2-7,.,TRBV2,many,12,TGTGCCAGCAAAAACCGGTACTACGAGCAGTACTTC,CASKNRYYEQYF
TRBJ2-7,.,TRBV6-1,.,13,TGTCCCAGCAGTGAGGCCGGTTCCTACGAGCAGTACTTC,CPSSEAGSYEQYF
TRBJ2-5,.,TRBV2,.,14,TGTGCCAGCAGTGACACAGGGCGCGAAGAGACCCAGTACTTC,CASSDTGREETQYF
TRBJ2-7,TRBD2,TRBV7-9,many,17,TGTGCCAGCAGCCACTCTGGGCGAGCGGGATTATCCTACGAGCAGTACTTC,CASSHSGRAGLSYEQYF
TRBJ2-2,.,TRBV12-3/TRBV12-4,many,13,TGTGCCAGCACCTTTGTGGAGACCGGGGAGCTGTTTTTT,CASTFVETGELFF
TRBJ2-3,.,TRBV20-1,many,11,TGCAGTGCTACTCCCCAAGATACGCAGTATTTT,CSATPQDTQYF
TRBJ2-1,TRBD2,TRBV12-3/TRBV12-4,many,18,TGTGCCAGCAGCACCCTCCTCGATAGCGGGGCCACCTACAATGAGCAGTTCTTC,CASSTLLDSGATYNEQFF
TRBJ2-1,TRBD2,TRBV11-3,many,17,TGTGCCAGCAACGGACTAGCGGGAGATAGCTCCTACAATGAGCAGTTCTTC,CASNGLAGDSSYNEQFF
TRBJ1-2,.,TRBV5-1,.,14,TGCGCCAGCAGCTTGGTTCCCCAAAACTATGGCTACACCTTC,CASSLVPQNYGYTF
TRBJ2-5,TRBD1,TRBV7-9,.,15,TGTGCCAGCAGCTTAGAGGTAGGGGGCGGGGAGACCCAGTACTTC,CASSLEVGGGETQYF
TRBJ2-7,TRBD1,TRBV20-1,many,14,TGCAGTGCCTTTGGGGACAGGGGGTCAAGGGAGCAGTACTTC,CSAFGDRGSREQYF
TRBJ1-4,TRBD1,TRBV12-3/TRBV12-4,many,14,TGTGCCAGCAGTTTGAACGGACAGGACGAAAAACTGTTTTTT,CASSLNGQDEKLFF
TRBJ1-4,TRBD1,TRBV7-6,few,17,TGTGCCAGCAGCGCCCGGGACAGCCTAACAACTAATGAAAAACTGTTTTTT,CASSARDSLTTNEKLFF
TRBJ2-3,.,TRBV7-2,many,14,TGTGCCAGCAGCGAGTACTCTAGCACAGATACGCAGTATTTT,CASSEYSSTDTQYF
TRBJ2-7,.,TRBV5-1,many,14,TGCGCCAGCAGCCCGGGTTCCCAGGGATACGAGCAGTACTTC,CASSPGSQGYEQYF
TRBJ2-3,TRBD2,TRBV20-1,.,12,TGCAGTGCTAGGAGAAGCGGGGGGGACTTGATTTTC,CSARRSGGDLIF
TRBJ2-2,TRBD2,TRBV11-1,.,15,TGTGCCAGCAGCTCCGGGACTAGCCATCCCGGGGAGCTGTTTTTT,CASSSGTSHPGELFF
TRBJ1-1,.,TRBV28,many,13,TGTGCCAGCAGACCCGAACCGAACACTGAAGCTTTCTTT,CASRPEPNTEAFF
TRBJ2-1,.,TRBV7-2,many,15,TGTGCCAGCAGCACCCGGGCTGAGGGCTCCCATGAGCAGTTCTTC,CASSTRAEGSHEQFF
TRBJ2-1,.,TRBV28,many,14,TGTGCCAGCAGCCCCCGGGTAGGAGGCGGTGAGCAGTTCTTC,CASSPRVGGGEQFF
TRBJ2-3,.,TRBV6-1,many,13,TGTGCCAGCACGGATTTGAACACAGATACGCAGTATTTT,CASTDLNTDTQYF
TRBJ2-7,.,TRBV3-1,many,15,TGTGCCAGCAGGCAAAGTACTCCGGAAGGGTACGAGCAGTACTTC,CASRQSTPEGYEQYF
TRBJ2-3,.,TRBV11-3,many,12,TGTGCCAGCAGCGGGGGGACAGATACGCAGTATTTT,CASSGGTDTQYF
TRBJ2-4,TRBD1,TRBV20-1,many,14,TGCAGTGCCCCGGGACAGGGGGCGCCGGACATTCAGTACTTC,CSAPGQGAPDIQYF
TRBJ1-4,.,TRBV12-5,few,13,TGTGCTAGTGGTTTGAGCAGAAATGAAAAACTGTTTTTT,CASGLSRNEKLFF